The 6 T cell receptor beta chains reported below all come from one sample, sequenced in a study of immune characterization of retroperitoneal liposarcoma. A single record per CDR3 protein comes from TCRdb applying MiXCR to the PCR reads. The data contain roughly 20,000 distinct CDR3 sequences, 35% to 40% of them singletons. Sequencing was performed on blood. The receptors originated from a male donor with retroperitoneal liposarcoma.

This clonotype was picked up a small number of times. This chain uses TRBV7-3 with TRBJ2-1, with D possibly being TRBD2 (6 bases). The CDR3 has 14 residues. V was clipped by 5 bases and J by 10 bases, with 18 bases between them. The V gene's germline CDR1 is SGHTA and CDR2 FQGTGA. The CDR3 protein is CASSPQRGSYEQFF. As DNA, the CDR3 is TGTGCCAGCAGCCCCCAACGGGGGTCCTACGAGCAGTTCTTC.

This clonotype was detected many times. The chain combines TRBV6-1 with TRBJ2-1; tentatively, D is TRBD1 (5 bases). The CDR3 loop spans 15 amino acids. The V gene's germline CDR1 is MNHNS and CDR2 SASEGT. V was clipped by 5 bases and J by 10 bases, with 21 bases between them. The CDR3 protein is CASSSPRRTRYEQFF. CDR3 nucleotide sequence: TGTGCCAGCAGTTCCCCTCGCAGGACACGGTACGAGCAGTTCTTC.

This clonotype was recorded a few times. The CDR3 spells CASSSPRGVADTQYF. As DNA, the CDR3 is TGTGCCAGCAGCTCCCCTCGGGGGGTGGCAGATACGCAGTATTTT. The V gene is TRBV11-3, the J gene TRBJ2-3; TRBD2 aligns across 7 bases. J was trimmed by 4 bases and V by 4 bases; bases with no gene match: 8. In germline, CDR1 is SGHNT, CDR2 YENEEA. CDR3 length: 15 residues.

This rearrangement joins TRBV7-2 to TRBJ2-1; D gene unclear. The DNA end favors TRBJ2-7, so the J call may be wrong. Germline CDR1 reads SGHTA; CDR2 reads FQGNSA. The CDR3 extends over 15 amino acids. DNA of the CDR3: TGTGCCAGCAGCTTGGGCGTCAGCTCCTACAATGAGCAGTACTTC. Residues: CASSLGVSSYNEQYF.

This clonotype appeared many times. The rearrangement joins TRBV7-3 to TRBJ2-1, with 8 bases matching TRBD2. The J call may be incorrect, as the DNA end agrees better with TRBJ2-7. The length of the CDR3 is 16 residues. Looked up from germline, CDR1 is SGHTA and CDR2 is FQGTGA. CDR3 nucleotides: TGTGCCAGCAGCTCCAGCGGGAGTGGCGGGTACAATGAGCAGTACTTC. Translation gives CASSSSGSGGYNEQYF.

This clonotype was counted many times. This rearrangement joins TRBV6-1 to TRBJ2-5; a weak D match, TRBD2 (6 bases). V lost 8 bases, J lost 11 bases, and 21 bases lay in between. CDR3 length equals 13 residues. CDR1 and CDR2 (germline): MNHNS, SASEGT. DNA for the CDR3: TGTGCCAGCCGACAAGCCTTTTCGGGGGAGCAGTACTTC. As protein: CASRQAFSGEQYF.